This record covers a single T cell receptor beta chain. The data originate from a study of control samples from healthy donors and cancer patients. Profiling relied on immunoSEQ multiplex PCR, and the TCRdb table lists in-frame clones only, not all of them. The sample holds about 140,000 clones; roughly 92% are singletons and the top ten take approximately 10%. The trim removed 5 bases at V and 6 bases at J, leaving 11 bases unmatched. The CDR3 covers 15 residues. From germline, CDR1 is SEHNR and CDR2 FQNEAQ (reference sequence). This TCR came from a young man in good health. The chain joins TRBV7-9 to TRBJ1-2, with 8 bases that match TRBD1. Material for sequencing was blood. The CDR3 DNA sequence: TGTGCCAGCAGCCGACAGGACAGGGCTCGGGATGGCTACACCTTC. It specifies CASSRQDRARDGYTF. The full variable domain, rest sourced from reference TRBV7-9 and TRBJ1-2, is DTGVSQNPRHKITKRGQNVTFRCDPISEHNRLYWYRQTLGQGPEFLTYFQNEAQLEKSRLLSDRFSAERPKGSFSTLEIQRTEQGDSAMYLCASSRQDRARDGYTFGSGTRLTVV.